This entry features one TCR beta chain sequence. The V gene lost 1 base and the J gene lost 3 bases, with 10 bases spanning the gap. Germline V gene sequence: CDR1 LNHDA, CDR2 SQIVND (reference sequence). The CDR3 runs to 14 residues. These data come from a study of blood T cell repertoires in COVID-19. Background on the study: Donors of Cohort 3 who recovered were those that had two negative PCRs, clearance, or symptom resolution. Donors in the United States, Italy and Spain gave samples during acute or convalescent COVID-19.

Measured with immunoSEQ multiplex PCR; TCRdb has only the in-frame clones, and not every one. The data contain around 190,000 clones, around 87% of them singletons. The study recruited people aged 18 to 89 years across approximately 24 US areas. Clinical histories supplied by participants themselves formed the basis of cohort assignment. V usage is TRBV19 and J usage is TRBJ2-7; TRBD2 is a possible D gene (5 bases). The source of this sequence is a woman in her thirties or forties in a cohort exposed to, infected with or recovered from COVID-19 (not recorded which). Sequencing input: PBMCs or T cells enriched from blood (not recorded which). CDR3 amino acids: CASSIGGLYYEQYF. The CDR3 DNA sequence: TGTGCCAGTAGTATAGGAGGACTTTACTACGAGCAGTACTTC.